The 8 T cell receptor beta chains reported below all come from one sample, sequenced in a study of long-term antiretroviral therapy in people with HIV. Running of the v3.0 immunoSEQ assay took place at survey level. The protocol was immunoSEQ multiplex PCR, while the TCRdb copy is restricted to in-frame clones and leaves out a portion. The table lists some 27,000 clones, more than 70% of them singletons. The sequencing used unsorted PBMCs, collected 4.8 to 5 years after starting antiretroviral therapy. These receptors were obtained from a man aged 35 to 55 with HIV.

The rearrangement links TRBV7-8 to TRBJ1-3, with TRBD1 identical over 12 bases. V lost 1 base to trimming and J lost 4 bases; unmatched junction nucleotides: 5. Germline lookup yields CDR1 SGHVS and CDR2 FQNEAQ. This CDR3 spans 17 amino acids. CDR3 in DNA: TGTGCCAGCAGCTTAGTGGGACAGGGGGCGGGCGGAAACACCATATATTTT. Translation: CASSLVGQGAGGNTIYF.

The chain couples TRBV29-1 to TRBJ2-6; no clear D gene. CDR3 length equals 13 residues. Germline CDR1 SQVTM, CDR2 ANQGSEA. The V gene lost 5 bases and the J gene lost 1 base, with 6 bases spanning the gap. CDR3 nucleotides: TGCAGCGTTAAGGGATCTGGGGCCAACGTCCTGACTTTC. This encodes CSVKGSGANVLTF.

The chain couples TRBV25-1 to TRBJ1-1; TRBD1 is a possible D gene (5 bases). Germline CDR1 MGHDK, CDR2 SYGVNS. There are 13 residues in the CDR3. Trimming stripped 4 bases from V and 5 bases from J, with 11 bases between. The CDR3 loop reads CASSARGGTEAFF. In nucleotides, the CDR3 is TGTGCCAGCAGTGCCCGGGGGGGGACTGAAGCTTTCTTT. Based on the CDR3 plus reference TRBV25-1 and TRBJ1-1, the full variable domain is EADIYQTPRYLVIGTGKKITLECSQTMGHDKMYWYQQDPGMELHLIHYSYGVNSTEKGDLSSESTVSRIRTEHFPLTLESARPSHTSQYLCASSARGGTEAFFGQGTRLTVV.

V gene TRBV5-1 combines with J gene TRBJ2-7; D is perhaps TRBD2 (6 bases). The CDR3 has 13 amino acids. V lost 4 bases and J lost 4, with 12 bases in between. CDR1 and CDR2 from the germline V gene are SGHRS and YFSETQ. The CDR3 DNA reads TGCGCCAGCAGCCGCCGGGAGTTGTACGAGCAGTACTTC. Encoded protein: CASSRRELYEQYF.

The chain recombines TRBV20-1 with TRBJ1-2; D not certain. The CDR3 totals 11 residues. The germline V gene has CDR1 DFQATT and CDR2 SNEGSKA (reference sequence). The V end lost 3 bases, the J end lost 5 bases, and 7 bases lay between the germline ends. CDR3 DNA sequence: TGCAGTGCTAGGGCTGCGTATGGCTACACCTTC. Amino acid sequence: CSARAAYGYTF.

The chain couples TRBV13 to TRBJ2-5, with TRBD2 matching 11 bases. CDR1 is PRHDT, CDR2 FYEKMQ, per germline (reference sequence). The CDR3 has 15 amino acids. V lost 3 bases, J lost 2 bases, and 2 bases stayed unmatched. CDR3 DNA: TGTGCCAGCAGCTTCAGGACTAGCGGGCAAGAGACCCAGTACTTC. Translating gives CASSFRTSGQETQYF. The full variable domain, its missing parts supplied by reference TRBV13 and TRBJ2-5, is AAGVIQSPRHLIKEKRETATLKCYPIPRHDTVYWYQQGPGQDPQFLISFYEKMQSDKGSIPDRFSAQQFSDYHSELNMSSLELGDSALYFCASSFRTSGQETQYFGPGTRLLVL.

The gene calls are TRBV19 and TRBJ1-2; 9 bases map to TRBD1. Germline V gene data show CDR1 as LNHDA and CDR2 as SQIVND (reference sequence). The CDR3 spans 15 residues. Trimming cost V 3 bases and J 7 bases; bases outside gene matches: 9. Written as DNA, the CDR3 is TGTGCCAGTAGTATCGGGACCGGGACAGGGTTTGGCTACACCTTC. This gives the protein CASSIGTGTGFGYTF.

This sequence joins TRBV27 and TRBJ2-5, with no clear D. The CDR3 length is 16 residues. The germline CDR1 and CDR2 sequences are MNHEY and SMNVEV (reference sequence). V gave up 1 base and J gave up 5 bases, with 17 bases separating them. The CDR3 DNA sequence: TGTGCCAGCAGTTTATACCCAGAACGGAGTTTGGAGACCCAGTACTTC. Residues: CASSLYPERSLETQYF.